The sequence of this T cell receptor beta chain was determined in a study of blood T cell repertoires in COVID-19. Libraries were prepared by immunoSEQ multiplex PCR; TCRdb keeps only in-frame clonotypes and omits some of them. In the table there are about 130,000 clones, roughly nine tenths of which are singletons. CDR3 size: 15 residues. CDR1 SEHNR and CDR2 FQNEAQ come from the germline V gene (reference sequence). V was cut by 5 bases and J by 2 bases, with 14 bases left in between. This chain connects TRBV7-9 to TRBJ2-3; a weak D match, TRBD2 (6 bases). The receptor comes from a man in his fifties with COVID-19, enrolled during active disease. The sequencing input was peripheral blood. Written as DNA, the CDR3 is TGTGCCAGCAGCCCCGATACTAGCTTCACAGATACGCAGTATTTT. This codes for CASSPDTSFTDTQYF.